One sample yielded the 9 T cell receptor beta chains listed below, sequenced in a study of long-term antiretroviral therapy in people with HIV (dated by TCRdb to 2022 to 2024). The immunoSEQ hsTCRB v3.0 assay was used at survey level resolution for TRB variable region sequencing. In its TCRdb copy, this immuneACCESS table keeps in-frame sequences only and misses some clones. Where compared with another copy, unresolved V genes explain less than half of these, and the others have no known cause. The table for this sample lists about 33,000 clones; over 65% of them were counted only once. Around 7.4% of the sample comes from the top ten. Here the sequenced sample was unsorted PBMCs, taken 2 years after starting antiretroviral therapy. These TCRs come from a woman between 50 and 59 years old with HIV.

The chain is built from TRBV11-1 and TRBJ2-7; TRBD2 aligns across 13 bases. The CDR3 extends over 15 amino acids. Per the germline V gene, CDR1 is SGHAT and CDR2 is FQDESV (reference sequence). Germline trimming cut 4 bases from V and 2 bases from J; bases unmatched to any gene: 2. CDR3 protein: CASSSGTSGAYEQYF. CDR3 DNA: TGTGCCAGCAGCTCAGGGACTAGCGGGGCCTACGAGCAGTACTTC.

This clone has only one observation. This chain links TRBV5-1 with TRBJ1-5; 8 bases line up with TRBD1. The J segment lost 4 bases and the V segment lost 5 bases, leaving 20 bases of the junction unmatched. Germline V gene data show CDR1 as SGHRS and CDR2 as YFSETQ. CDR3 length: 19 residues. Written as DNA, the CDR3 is TGCGCCAGCAGACAAAAACCCGACAGGGGAGCGGTAAGGAATCAGCCCCAGCATTTT. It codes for CASRQKPDRGAVRNQPQHF.

Here the CDR3 reads CASGINRDGNQPQHF. CDR3 coding DNA: TGTGCTAGTGGTATAAACCGGGACGGCAATCAGCCCCAGCATTTT. The chain links TRBV12-5 to TRBJ1-5, with D perhaps matching TRBD1 (5 bases). This CDR3 has 15 amino acids. The V end was cut by 5 bases, the J end by 2 bases, with 13 bases between. Germline V CDR1 and CDR2: LGHNT, FRNRAP.

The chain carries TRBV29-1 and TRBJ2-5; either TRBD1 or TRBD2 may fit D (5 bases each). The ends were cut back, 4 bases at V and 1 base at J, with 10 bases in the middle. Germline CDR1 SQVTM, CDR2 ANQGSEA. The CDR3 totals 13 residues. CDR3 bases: TGCAGCGTTGGGGACGGACTCCAAGAGACCCAGTACTTC. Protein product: CSVGDGLQETQYF.

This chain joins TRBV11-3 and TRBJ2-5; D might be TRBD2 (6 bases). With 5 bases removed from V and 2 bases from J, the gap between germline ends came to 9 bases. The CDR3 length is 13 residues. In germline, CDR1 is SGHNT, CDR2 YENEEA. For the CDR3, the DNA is TGTGCCAGCAGCCGTGGACTACAAGAGACCCAGTACTTC. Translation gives CASSRGLQETQYF.

Written as DNA, the CDR3 is TGTGCCACCGCCCGCTACAGGGGGCGCGAGGAGACCCAGTACTTC. Translating it yields CATARYRGREETQYF. The gene calls are TRBV19 and TRBJ2-5; 9 positions agree with TRBD1. Germline values: CDR1 LNHDA, CDR2 SQIVND (reference sequence). J gave up 5 bases and V 10 bases, and 14 bases lay outside the gene matches. This CDR3 has 15 amino acids.

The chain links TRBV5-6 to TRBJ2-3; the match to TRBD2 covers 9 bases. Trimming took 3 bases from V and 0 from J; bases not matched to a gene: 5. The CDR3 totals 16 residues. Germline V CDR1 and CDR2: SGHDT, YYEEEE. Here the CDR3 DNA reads TGTGCCAGCAGCTCGCTAGCGGGGACTAGCACAGATACGCAGTATTTT. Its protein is CASSSLAGTSTDTQYF.

CDR3 residues: CSVAQGTSGNQPQHF. CDR3 bases: TGCAGCGTTGCACAGGGGACTTCGGGCAATCAGCCCCAGCATTTT. The rearrangement uses TRBV29-1 and TRBJ1-5, with 7 bases aligning to TRBD1. Trimming took 4 bases from V and 2 from J; bases not matched to a gene: 8. Germline assignment: CDR1 SQVTM and CDR2 ANQGSEA. The CDR3 is made up of 15 amino acids.

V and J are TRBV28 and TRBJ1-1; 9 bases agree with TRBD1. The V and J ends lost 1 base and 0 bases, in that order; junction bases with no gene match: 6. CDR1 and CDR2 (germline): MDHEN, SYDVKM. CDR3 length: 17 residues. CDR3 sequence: CASSLYPGQGLNTEAFF. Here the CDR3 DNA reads TGTGCCAGCAGTTTATATCCGGGACAGGGCCTGAACACTGAAGCTTTCTTT.